Following are 21 T cell receptor beta chains from one sample sequenced in a study of T cells in Graves' hyperthyroidism and ophthalmopathy. RNA transcripts were the template for amplifying TCR beta CDR3 regions. An initial round of RT-PCR targeting the TCR CDR3 relied on the HTBI primer set. One entry per CDR3 protein results from TCRdb running MiXCR on the multiplex PCR reads. This sample has 450,000 to 700,000 distinct CDR3 sequences, with about 45% found just once. The sequenced sample consisted of peripheral blood or thyroid tissue (not recorded which). These TCRs come from an adult woman with Graves' disease, either hyperthyroidism or ophthalmopathy (not recorded which).

The chain uses TRBV20-1 and TRBJ1-6, with 10 bases aligning to TRBD1. Germline-derived CDR1 and CDR2 are DFQATT and SNEGSKA (reference sequence). Trimming removed 6 bases from V and 9 bases from J; junction bases left unmatched: 8. This CDR3 is 14 amino acids long. For the CDR3, the DNA is TGCAGTGCGTGGGACAGGGGTGTTGGTTCACCCCTCCACTTT. Residues: CSAWDRGVGSPLHF.

This clonotype was counted ten times or more. J is TRBJ1-1 and V is TRBV10-1; no definite D call. The V gene lost 8 bases and the J gene lost 3 bases, with 16 bases spanning the gap. The CDR3 contains 14 residues. Germline CDR1 and CDR2: WNHNN and SYGVQD (reference sequence). CDR3 DNA: TGCGCCAGCCGACAATCCAGGTGGGACACTGAAGCTTTCTTT. Translation: CASRQSRWDTEAFF.

This clonotype appeared many times. This chain joins TRBV27 and TRBJ2-5; a possible D gene is TRBD1 (5 bases). The germline V gene has CDR1 MNHEY and CDR2 SMNVEV (reference sequence). This CDR3 comprises 15 residues. V gave up 2 bases and J gave up 1 base, with 11 bases separating them. The CDR3 spells CASSLGHHPQETQYF. The CDR3, as DNA: TGTGCCAGCAGTTTAGGACACCATCCCCAAGAGACCCAGTACTTC.

In this sample, this clonotype turned up many times. J is TRBJ1-1 and V is TRBV5-1; D possibly corresponds to TRBD1 (5 bases). Germline V gene sequence: CDR1 SGHRS, CDR2 YFSETQ. The CDR3 contains 14 residues. Trimming removed 5 bases at V and 3 bases at J, with 14 bases between. The CDR3 DNA is TGCGCCAGCAGGGCGGTTCGGGGGGACACTGAAGCTTTCTTT. It encodes CASRAVRGDTEAFF.

The chain has TRBV9 and TRBJ2-2; TRBD2 agrees at 11 bases. The germline CDR1 and CDR2 sequences are SGDLS and YYNGEE. The CDR3 is made up of 17 amino acids. The V and J ends lost 5 bases and 2 bases, in that order; junction bases with no gene match: 8. The CDR3 sequence: CASSYGGLAVNTGELFF. In nucleotides, the CDR3 is TGTGCCAGCAGTTACGGGGGACTAGCGGTCAACACCGGGGAGCTGTTTTTT.

The chain is built from TRBV7-9 and TRBJ1-2, with D possibly TRBD1 on 5 matching bases. The CDR3 extends over 14 amino acids. V was trimmed by 5 bases and J by 7 bases, leaving 17 bases between them. The germline V gene encodes CDR1 SEHNR and CDR2 FQNEAQ (reference sequence). The CDR3 is CASSAGTGALGYTF. The CDR3 DNA is TGTGCCAGCAGCGCTGGCACCGGGGCGCTTGGCTACACCTTC.

This rearrangement joins TRBV7-2 to TRBJ2-2; D might be TRBD1 or TRBD2, each matching 5 bases. Per the germline V gene, CDR1 is SGHTA and CDR2 is FQGNSA. This CDR3 is built from 16 residues. Trimming took 1 base from V and 1 from J, leaving 10 bases between them. CDR3 DNA sequence: TGTGCCAGCAGCTTAGTAGGGACCCTGAACACCGGGGAGCTGTTTTTT. Translation: CASSLVGTLNTGELFF.

This chain links TRBV29-1 with TRBJ1-1; D unresolved. The CDR3 runs 11 residues. Looked up from germline, CDR1 is SQVTM and CDR2 is ANQGSEA. The V end was cut by 4 bases, the J end by 8 bases, with 11 bases between. CDR3 residues: CSVGETAEAFF. The CDR3, as DNA: TGCAGCGTTGGGGAGACGGCCGAAGCTTTCTTT.

The rearrangement joins TRBV3-1 to TRBJ1-6; D call uncertain. CDR1 is LGHDT, CDR2 YNNKEL, per germline (reference sequence). V gave up 3 bases and J gave up 9 bases, with 6 bases separating them. The CDR3 spans 12 residues. CDR3 nucleotide sequence: TGTGCCAGCAGCCATATCCGTTCACCCCTCCACTTT. Encoded protein: CASSHIRSPLHF.

This clonotype was detected many times. J is TRBJ2-7 and V is TRBV3-1, with 7 bases identical to TRBD2. This CDR3 spans 14 amino acids. Germline values: CDR1 LGHDT, CDR2 YNNKEL (reference sequence). With V trimmed by 3 bases and J by 4 bases, 6 bases remained unmatched. The CDR3: CASSHGTKEYEQYF. The CDR3 DNA sequence: TGTGCCAGCAGCCACGGGACTAAGGAGTACGAGCAGTACTTC.

This sequence joins TRBV9 and TRBJ2-5, with 8 bases matching TRBD2. V trimming: 2 bases; J trimming: 2 bases; junction bases outside the gene matches: 2. This CDR3 spans 14 amino acids. Germline CDR1 and CDR2: SGDLS and YYNGEE. The CDR3: CASSVLAGQETQYF. The DNA for the CDR3 is TGTGCCAGCAGCGTTTTAGCGGGGCAAGAGACCCAGTACTTC.

This clonotype occurred many times. The genes are TRBV5-6 and TRBJ2-7; D is perhaps TRBD2 (6 bases). Germline V CDR1 and CDR2: SGHDT, YYEEEE. Trimming removed 2 bases from V and 6 bases from J, with 12 bases in between. This CDR3 region has 13 residues. The CDR3 spells CASSFWEDPEQYF. The CDR3 bases are TGTGCCAGCAGCTTTTGGGAGGACCCCGAGCAGTACTTC.

This clonotype came up many times. This chain connects TRBV5-1 to TRBJ2-7; 10 bases line up with TRBD2. J gave up 4 bases and V 0 bases, and 4 bases lay outside the gene matches. The CDR3 spans 15 residues. Germline V lookup: CDR1 SGHRS, CDR2 YFSETQ. CDR3 DNA sequence: TGCGCCAGCAGCTTGGTCCTAGCGGGAGAATACGAGCAGTACTTC. This gives the protein CASSLVLAGEYEQYF.

This chain joins TRBV3-1 and TRBJ1-1; D is possibly TRBD1 (5 bases). The CDR3 contains 14 residues. Germline V lookup: CDR1 LGHDT, CDR2 YNNKEL (reference sequence). The V gene lost 0 bases and the J gene lost 5 bases, with 10 bases spanning the gap. The CDR3 region is CASSQEGGGTEAFF. The DNA for the CDR3 is TGTGCCAGCAGCCAAGAGGGGGGGGGAACTGAAGCTTTCTTT.

The gene calls are TRBV28 and TRBJ1-5; D is undetermined. The CDR3 is 13 residues long. The germline V gene has CDR1 MDHEN and CDR2 SYDVKM. Trimming stripped 9 bases from V and 7 bases from J, with 16 bases between. The CDR3 is CASQRRQSQPQHF. CDR3 nucleotide sequence: TGTGCCAGTCAAAGGCGGCAGTCCCAGCCCCAGCATTTT. Full variable domain (rest looked up from reference TRBV28 and TRBJ1-5): DVKVTQSSRYLVKRTGEKVFLECVQDMDHENMFWYRQDPGLGLRLIYFSYDVKMKEKGDIPEGYSVSREKKERFSLILESASTNQTSMYLCASQRRQSQPQHFGDGTRLSIL.

In its sample, this clonotype was seen a few times. In DNA form, the CDR3 reads TGTGCCAGCAGTGAACGCCTTGGGGTGAGAACCTCCTACGAGCAGTACTTC. It codes for CASSERLGVRTSYEQYF. The chain has TRBV6-1 and TRBJ2-7; D remains unclear. Per germline, CDR1 MNHNS and CDR2 SASEGT. The CDR3 totals 17 residues. V was shortened by 2 bases and J by 0 bases, with 17 bases between the two germline ends.

This clonotype was recorded at least ten times. The chain carries TRBV11-2 and TRBJ2-6; no reliable D call. There are 15 residues in the CDR3. Trimming took 7 bases from V and 3 from J, leaving 13 bases between them. In germline, CDR1 is SGHAT, CDR2 FQNNGV. CDR3 in amino acids: CASTLSGFGANVLTF. The CDR3 bases are TGTGCCAGCACTCTATCGGGTTTTGGGGCCAACGTCCTGACTTTC. The complete variable domain, with remaining parts taken from reference TRBV11-2 and TRBJ2-6, reads EAGVAQSPRYKIIEKRQSVAFWCNPISGHATLYWYQQILGQGPKLLIQFQNNGVVDDSQLPKDRFSAERLKGVDSTLKIQPAKLEDSAVYLCASTLSGFGANVLTFGAGSRLTVL.

This chain joins TRBV6-5 and TRBJ2-7; 8 nucleotides agree with TRBD2. CDR1 and CDR2 (germline): MNHEY, SVGAGI. Trimming removed 7 bases from V and 3 bases from J; junction bases left unmatched: 5. The CDR3 consists of 13 residues. CDR3 amino acids: CASKTSGIYEQYF. In nucleotides, the CDR3 is TGTGCCAGCAAAACTAGCGGAATCTACGAGCAGTACTTC.

This clonotype has at least ten counts. The chain uses TRBV6-1 and TRBJ2-7; D remains ambiguous. The germline CDR1 and CDR2 sequences are MNHNS and SASEGT. The CDR3 consists of 14 residues. V lost 3 bases and J 2 bases, leaving 11 bases between the germline ends. The CDR3 is CASSDHAKTYEQYF. The CDR3 coding sequence is TGTGCCAGCAGTGATCACGCCAAAACCTACGAGCAGTACTTC.

This clonotype was recorded at least ten times. The chain joins TRBV7-3 to TRBJ2-6; D gene unclear. The CDR3 consists of 16 residues. V dropped 5 bases and J dropped 0 bases, with 11 bases sitting between them. Germline assignment: CDR1 SGHTA and CDR2 FQGTGA. Written as DNA, the CDR3 is TGTGCCAGCAGCCCCCCACAAACCTCTGGGGCCAACGTCCTGACTTTC. It specifies CASSPPQTSGANVLTF.

This sequence joins TRBV28 and TRBJ1-2, with no clear D. V lost 2 bases, J lost 2 bases, and 6 bases lay in between. The germline CDR1 and CDR2 sequences are MDHEN and SYDVKM. This CDR3 is built from 13 residues. The CDR3 spells CASSLDWNYGYTF. The CDR3 nucleotides read TGTGCCAGCAGTTTAGACTGGAACTATGGCTACACCTTC.